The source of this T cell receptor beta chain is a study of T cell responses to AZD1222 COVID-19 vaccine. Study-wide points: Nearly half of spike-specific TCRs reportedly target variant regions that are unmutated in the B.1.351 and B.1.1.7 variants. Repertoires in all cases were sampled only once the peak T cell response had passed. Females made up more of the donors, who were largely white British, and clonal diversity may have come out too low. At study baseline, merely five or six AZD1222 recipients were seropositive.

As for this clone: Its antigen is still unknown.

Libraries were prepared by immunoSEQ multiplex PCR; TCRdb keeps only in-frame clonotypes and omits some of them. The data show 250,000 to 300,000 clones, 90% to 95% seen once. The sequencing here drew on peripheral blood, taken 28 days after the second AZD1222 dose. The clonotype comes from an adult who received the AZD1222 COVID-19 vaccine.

The CDR3 sequence: CASSAGLRQETQYF. Here the CDR3 DNA reads TGTGCCAGTAGTGCGGGACTCAGGCAAGAGACCCAGTACTTC. V usage is TRBV19 and J usage is TRBJ2-5; tentatively, D is TRBD2 (6 bases). The V gene lost 5 bases and the J gene lost 2 bases, with 12 bases spanning the gap. Germline V gene lookup returns CDR1 LNHDA and CDR2 SQIVND (reference sequence). The CDR3 sequence is 14 residues long.